The TCR beta chain under discussion was sequenced for a study of identical twins' blood T cells. About the research overall: Around 53 million reads covered roughly six alpha-chain and roughly six beta-chain libraries. Findings and caveats of the study: Each donor's most abundant TCRbeta clonotypes shared more CDR3 sequences with her twin than unrelated donors. Mainly, cloneset size products determined shared clonotypes, twins included.

MiXCR, applied by TCRdb to the 5' RACE reads, yields one record per CDR3 protein. The sample holds 350,000 to 400,000 distinct CDR3 sequences, roughly 31% seen once. Germline V gene lookup returns CDR1 SGHKS and CDR2 YYEKEE (reference sequence). The CDR3 is 13 amino acids. V was pared by 2 bases and J by 3 bases, with 8 bases between. Turning to this clonotype: The antigen is undetermined.

The rearrangement uses TRBV5-5 and TRBJ1-2; D not resolved. Material: PBMCs. The receptor comes from a woman between 18 and 49 years old in good health. This CDR3 reads CASSFREDYGYTF. The CDR3 DNA sequence: TGTGCCAGCAGCTTCAGAGAGGACTATGGCTACACCTTC.